What follows is one T cell receptor beta chain and its context. Its antigen is unknown. Base quality data are lacking; no much larger clone is found one base away. This specimen comes from a study of response to subunit inactivated influenza vaccine (dated by TCRdb to 2017 to 2018). Broadly, across the study: To follow how T cells responded to a trivalent subunit inactivated influenza vaccine, the researchers relied on deep quantitative profiling of the T cell receptor repertoire.

Receptor libraries were prepared by RT-PCR. TCRdb records Illumina HiSeq 2500 as the sequencer. The public reads were reprocessed in TCRdb via fastp at Q25 and MiXCR, keeping in-frame beta chains. Rows are combined by CDR3 protein, so each entry shows the most common genes and DNA. The sample records roughly 760,000 distinct CDR3 sequences, 21% of which are singletons. Around 9.6% of the sample is in the top ten clones. General conclusions and limits of the study: The authors proposed that each seasonal influenza vaccination may bring in only a limited number of new T cells.

V ends up 1 base short and J 1 base short, with an unmatched junction base count of 3. The germline V gene sets CDR1 to SGHAT and CDR2 to FQNNGV. From the cysteine up to the phenylalanine, the CDR3 has a length of 18 residues. Left in the record is the CDR3 DNA by itself, 54 bases read in frame from the first base. Here the chain combines TRBV11-2 and TRBJ2-1, and 14 bases in between align with TRBD2. This sequence originates from a man in his forties or fifties who received an inactivated influenza vaccine. Donor details come from another sample of the same person, matched by shared clones. Source: PBMCs from blood, taken roughly 5 days after vaccination. The CDR3 reads as follows: CASSLGLAGGWSYNEQFF. The nucleotide sequence is TGTGCCAGCAGCTTAGGACTAGCGGGAGGGTGGTCCTACAATGAGCAGTTCTTC.